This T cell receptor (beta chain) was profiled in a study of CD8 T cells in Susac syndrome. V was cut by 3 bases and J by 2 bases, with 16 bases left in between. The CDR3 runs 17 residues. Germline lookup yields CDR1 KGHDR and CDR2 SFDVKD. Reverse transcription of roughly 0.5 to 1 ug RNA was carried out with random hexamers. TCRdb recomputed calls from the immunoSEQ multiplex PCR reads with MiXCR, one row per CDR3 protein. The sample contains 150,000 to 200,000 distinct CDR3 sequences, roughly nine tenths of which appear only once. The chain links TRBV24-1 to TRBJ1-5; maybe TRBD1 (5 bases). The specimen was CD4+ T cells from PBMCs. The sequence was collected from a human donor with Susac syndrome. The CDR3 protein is CATSDPRVNGGNQPQHF. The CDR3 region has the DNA TGTGCCACCAGTGATCCCAGGGTGAACGGTGGCAATCAGCCCCAGCATTTT.